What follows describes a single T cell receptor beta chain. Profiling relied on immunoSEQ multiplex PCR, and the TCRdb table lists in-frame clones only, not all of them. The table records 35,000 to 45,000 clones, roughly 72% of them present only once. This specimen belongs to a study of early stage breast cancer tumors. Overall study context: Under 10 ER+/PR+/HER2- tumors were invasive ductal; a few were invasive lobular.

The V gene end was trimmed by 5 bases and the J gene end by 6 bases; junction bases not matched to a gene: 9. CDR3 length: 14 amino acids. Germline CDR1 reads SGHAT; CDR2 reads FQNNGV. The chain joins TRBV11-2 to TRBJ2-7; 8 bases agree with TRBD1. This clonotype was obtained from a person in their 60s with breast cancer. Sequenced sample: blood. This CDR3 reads CASSRPRGPVEQYF. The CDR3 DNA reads TGTGCCAGCAGCCGACCCAGGGGGCCTGTCGAGCAGTACTTC.